Below, 24 T cell receptor beta chains from the same sample are listed, as sequenced in a study of shared clonotypes between healthy human individuals. Clones were read by immunoSEQ multiplex PCR, and TCRdb kept only the in-frame ones, dropping some. The sample has some 2.4 million clones; under 95% are singletons. Sequences were obtained from naive CD4+ T cells from PBMCs. The subset here: CD45RA+ positively selected. These TCRs come from a man aged 18 to 30 in good health. Some clones in this sample may be carry-over from other donors' samples.

The J gene is TRBJ2-3, the V gene TRBV7-2; 7 bases are a match to TRBD2. After removal of 5 bases from V and 5 bases from J, the junction contained 4 bases not matched to a gene. The germline V gene encodes CDR1 SGHTA and CDR2 FQGNSA. This CDR3 spans 13 amino acids. CDR3 nucleotide sequence: TGTGCCAGCAGCATCACGGGAGGAGATACGCAGTATTTT. As protein: CASSITGGDTQYF.

This clone was counted once. J is TRBJ1-1 and V is TRBV5-5; TRBD1 is a possible D gene (6 bases). The length of the CDR3 is 16 residues. Germline loops: CDR1 SGHKS, CDR2 YYEKEE (reference sequence). Trimming took 9 bases from V and 1 from J, leaving 22 bases between them. CDR3 in amino acids: CATRREAGQTNTEAFF. The CDR3 nucleotides read TGTGCCACCCGACGGGAAGCCGGACAGACGAACACTGAAGCTTTCTTT.

The chain couples TRBV5-1 to TRBJ2-5; D perhaps matches TRBD1 (6 bases). The CDR3 totals 15 residues. Germline CDR1 is SGHRS and CDR2 is YFSETQ. V lost 0 bases and J 1 base, leaving 10 bases between the germline ends. The CDR3: CASSLASQGQETQYF. Here the CDR3 DNA reads TGCGCCAGCAGCTTGGCCTCACAGGGCCAAGAGACCCAGTACTTC.

The gene calls are TRBV23-1 and TRBJ2-7; 10 positions agree with TRBD1. TRBV23-1 is identified as an open reading frame with a role that is uncertain. This CDR3 has 17 residues. V gave up 4 bases and J gave up 1 base; unmatched junction bases: 10. The CDR3 DNA is TGCGCCAGCAGTCCCCCGTCACGGGGACAGGGGTCCTACGAGCAGTACTTC. Translated, it gives CASSPPSRGQGSYEQYF.

The chain has TRBV2 and TRBJ1-1; D is unresolved. The germline V and J ends were trimmed by 10 bases and 8 bases, with 14 bases remaining between them. This CDR3 region has 11 residues. Germline values: CDR1 SNHLY, CDR2 FYNNEI. CDR3 amino acids: CATQRAAEAFF. The CDR3, as DNA: TGTGCCACCCAGAGGGCGGCCGAAGCTTTCTTT.

The chain uses TRBV15 and TRBJ1-2; a weak D match, TRBD1 (6 bases). CDR1 is LNHNV, CDR2 YYDKDF, per germline (reference sequence). This CDR3 has 14 residues. V was clipped by 4 bases and J by 6 bases, with 15 bases between them. The CDR3 DNA follows: TGTGCCACCAGCATCACGAGGAGGGGGGATGGCTACACCTTC. Protein product: CATSITRRGDGYTF. The full variable domain, completed using reference TRBV15 and TRBJ1-2, is DAMVIQNPRYQVTQFGKPVTLSCSQTLNHNVMYWYQQKSSQAPKLLFHYYDKDFNNEADTPDNFQSRRPNTSFCFLDIRSPGLGDTAMYLCATSITRRGDGYTFGSGTRLTVV.

V gene TRBV2 combines with J gene TRBJ2-3; D perhaps matches TRBD2 (7 bases). V was cut by 10 bases and J by 4 bases, with 18 bases left in between. From germline, CDR1 is SNHLY and CDR2 FYNNEI. This CDR3 has 14 amino acids. CDR3 in DNA: TGTGCCACCGGTAGGACTAGGGGGGCAGATACGCAGTATTTT. It encodes CATGRTRGADTQYF.

The chain recombines TRBV5-5 with TRBJ2-7; D remains ambiguous. The CDR3 sequence is 12 residues long. Trimming shortened V by 4 bases and J by 3 bases, and 8 bases separated the two germline ends. Per germline, CDR1 SGHKS and CDR2 YYEKEE (reference sequence). The CDR3 DNA is TGTGCCAGCAGCCCGGCAGTCTACGAGCAGTACTTC. Its protein is CASSPAVYEQYF.

V and J are TRBV19 and TRBJ2-7; 10 bases line up with TRBD2. CDR3 length: 15 residues. V trimming: 5 bases; J trimming: 2 bases; junction bases outside the gene matches: 6. The germline gives CDR1 LNHDA, CDR2 SQIVND (reference sequence). CDR3 sequence reads: CASSPTSGRAYEQYF. The CDR3 DNA follows: TGTGCCAGTAGTCCGACTAGCGGGCGAGCCTACGAGCAGTACTTC. Filled out from reference TRBV19 and TRBJ2-7, the complete variable domain reads DGGITQSPKYLFRKEGQNVTLSCEQNLNHDAMYWYRQDPGQGLRLIYYSQIVNDFQKGDIAEGYSVSREKKESFPLTVTSAQKNPTAFYLCASSPTSGRAYEQYFGPGTRLTVT.

The chain is built from TRBV4-1 and TRBJ2-3; D is perhaps TRBD1 (6 bases). Trimming stripped 4 bases from V and 4 bases from J, with 9 bases between. Germline-derived CDR1 and CDR2 are MGHRA and YSYEKL. The CDR3 covers 13 residues. The CDR3 nucleotides are TGCGCCAGCAGCCGGGACACGCCAGATACGCAGTATTTT. Its translation: CASSRDTPDTQYF.

V and J are TRBV5-1 and TRBJ2-3, with 8 bases matching TRBD1. CDR1 is SGHRS and CDR2 is YFSETQ in the germline V gene. Trimming at V came to 5 bases and at J to 4 bases, leaving 9 bases not matched to a gene. The CDR3 is 15 residues long. CDR3 amino acids: CASSPDRADSDTQYF. Here the CDR3 DNA reads TGCGCCAGCAGTCCGGACAGGGCGGACTCAGATACGCAGTATTTT.

In nucleotides, the CDR3 is TGTGCCAGTAGTATGGGACTGAGATACGAGCAGTACTTC. It translates to CASSMGLRYEQYF. V usage is TRBV19 and J usage is TRBJ2-7; a weak D match, TRBD2 (6 bases). The CDR3 covers 13 residues. Germline V gene sequence: CDR1 LNHDA, CDR2 SQIVND (reference sequence). The V end lost 3 bases, the J end lost 4 bases, and 10 bases lay between the germline ends.

CDR3 protein: CASSFGRTANTGELFF. The CDR3, as DNA: TGTGCCAGCAGCTTCGGACGGACCGCGAACACCGGGGAGCTGTTTTTT. The chain joins TRBV5-5 to TRBJ2-2; D not certain. CDR1 and CDR2 from the germline V gene are SGHKS and YYEKEE (reference sequence). V was cut by 2 bases and J by 0 bases, with 11 bases left in between. CDR3 length: 16 amino acids.

The CDR3 protein is CASSPPDRFTEAFF. The CDR3 DNA follows: TGTGCCAGCTCACCACCGGATCGGTTCACTGAAGCTTTCTTT. The chain couples TRBV18 to TRBJ1-1; D not certain. This CDR3 is built from 14 residues. V was shortened by 0 bases and J by 4 bases, with 9 bases between the two germline ends. The germline V gene has CDR1 KGHSH and CDR2 LQKENI. Based on the CDR3 plus reference TRBV18 and TRBJ1-1, the full variable domain is NAGVMQNPRHLVRRRGQEARLRCSPMKGHSHVYWYRQLPEEGLKFMVYLQKENIIDESGMPKERFSAEFPKEGPSILRIQQVVRGDSAAYFCASSPPDRFTEAFFGQGTRLTVV.

The rearrangement links TRBV28 to TRBJ1-4, with D maybe TRBD1 (5 bases). Germline assignment: CDR1 MDHEN and CDR2 SYDVKM. V was cut by 4 bases and J by 1 base, with 13 bases left in between. The CDR3 extends over 16 amino acids. The DNA for the CDR3 is TGTGCCAGCAGTTACGGGGGTCCTGTAACTAATGAAAAACTGTTTTTT. It codes for CASSYGGPVTNEKLFF.

V usage is TRBV28 and J usage is TRBJ2-1, with TRBD2 as a possible D gene (6 bases). This CDR3 has 13 amino acids. Looked up from germline, CDR1 is MDHEN and CDR2 is SYDVKM. V gave up 5 bases and J gave up 15 bases, with 20 bases separating them. The CDR3 region has the DNA TGTGCCAGCAGTAACTCGGACCGCCCGCGGGGGTTCTTC. This codes for CASSNSDRPRGFF.

The J gene is TRBJ1-1, the V gene TRBV15, with D perhaps TRBD1 (5 bases). Germline-derived CDR1 and CDR2 are LNHNV and YYDKDF (reference sequence). The CDR3 extends over 15 amino acids. V was clipped by 1 base and J by 4 bases, with 13 bases between them. This CDR3 reads CATSRGTTGTTEAFF. In nucleotides, the CDR3 is TGTGCCACCAGCAGAGGAACTACAGGTACCACTGAAGCTTTCTTT.

V usage is TRBV7-6 and J usage is TRBJ2-5, with D hard to call. From germline, CDR1 is SGHVS and CDR2 FNYEAQ. The V gene lost 1 base and the J gene lost 1 base, with 4 bases spanning the gap. The CDR3 totals 13 residues. The CDR3 loop is CASSLGIQETQYF. The CDR3 coding sequence is TGTGCCAGCAGCTTAGGAATCCAAGAGACCCAGTACTTC.

The chain couples TRBV7-3 to TRBJ2-1; D possibly corresponds to TRBD2 (6 bases). The germline CDR1 and CDR2 sequences are SGHTA and FQGTGA. V was trimmed by 2 bases and J by 4 bases, leaving 12 bases between them. The CDR3 is 15 residues long. CDR3 coding DNA: TGTGCCAGCAGCTTAGGTCCGGGGGAGTACAATGAGCAGTTCTTC. This translates into CASSLGPGEYNEQFF.

This sequence joins TRBV5-1 and TRBJ2-3; D is unclear. CDR3 length equals 13 residues. The germline V gene encodes CDR1 SGHRS and CDR2 YFSETQ. Trimming pared 1 base from V and 9 bases from J, leaving 12 bases between. The CDR3 bases are TGCGCCAGCAGCTTGAACCTAGGTTCAACGCAGTATTTT. It translates to CASSLNLGSTQYF. The full variable domain, rest sourced from reference TRBV5-1 and TRBJ2-3, is KAGVTQTPRYLIKTRGQQVTLSCSPISGHRSVSWYQQTPGQGLQFLFEYFSETQRNKGNFPGRFSGRQFSNSRSEMNVSTLELGDSALYLCASSLNLGSTQYFGPGTRLTVL.

V usage is TRBV5-1 and J usage is TRBJ2-1; 8 bases fit TRBD2. Trimming took 2 bases from V and 9 from J; bases not matched to a gene: 10. Per germline, CDR1 SGHRS and CDR2 YFSETQ. CDR3 length: 15 amino acids. The CDR3, as DNA: TGCGCCAGCAGCTTTCTTGCGGGAGGTTTGAGTGAGCAGTTCTTC. This encodes CASSFLAGGLSEQFF. The full variable domain, with the rest looked up from reference TRBV5-1 and TRBJ2-1, is KAGVTQTPRYLIKTRGQQVTLSCSPISGHRSVSWYQQTPGQGLQFLFEYFSETQRNKGNFPGRFSGRQFSNSRSEMNVSTLELGDSALYLCASSFLAGGLSEQFFGPGTRLTVL.

On this clone: This specimen includes other DNA sequences encoding the same CDR3. This chain connects TRBV5-1 to TRBJ2-3; the D gene is possibly TRBD1 (5 bases). Per the germline V gene, CDR1 is SGHRS and CDR2 is YFSETQ. The V end lost 0 bases, the J end lost 4 bases, and 9 bases lay between the germline ends. The length of the CDR3 is 14 residues. The CDR3, as DNA: TGCGCCAGCAGCTTGGGACAGTTAGCAGATACGCAGTATTTT. Translation gives CASSLGQLADTQYF.

The gene calls are TRBV19 and TRBJ2-2, with TRBD1 matching 10 bases. The CDR3 sequence is 15 residues long. Germline lookup yields CDR1 LNHDA and CDR2 SQIVND (reference sequence). The ends lost 10 bases at V and 5 bases at J; junction bases unmatched: 10. The CDR3 DNA reads as TGTGCCACCACCAGGGACAGGGGTTATACCGGGGAGCTGTTTTTT. It specifies CATTRDRGYTGELFF.

The chain carries TRBV5-3 and TRBJ1-5; D uncertain. TRBV5-3 is assigned to the ORF class and has an uncertain function. This CDR3 comprises 17 residues. The V end lost 3 bases, the J end lost 8 bases, and 24 bases lay between the germline ends. The CDR3 reads CARSSKPIRHPMKPQHF. CDR3 bases: TGTGCCAGAAGCTCGAAGCCGATTAGACACCCAATGAAGCCCCAGCATTTT.